Below are 13 T cell receptor beta chains sequenced from a single sample in a study of low-dose radiotherapy and immunotherapy resistance in tumors. Time point denoted: before trial treatment. Alpha- and beta-chain coverage of first-strand cDNA came from TRAV- and TRBV-specific primers. TCRs were amplified for 15 to 20 PCR cycles with a constant-region primer and V-primer adapter. TCRdb processed the reads anew with MiXCR; each CDR3 protein has one entry. The sample records tens of thousands of distinct CDR3 sequences, 8% to 10% being singletons. This specimen consisted of PBMCs, obtained before treatment. The source is a male donor with prostate cancer.

At least ten counts were recorded for this clonotype. The chain combines TRBV20-1 with TRBJ1-6, with no clear D. V gave up 0 bases and J gave up 7 bases, with 7 bases separating them. CDR1 is DFQATT, CDR2 SNEGSKA, per germline (reference sequence). This CDR3 has 13 residues. CDR3 nucleotide sequence: TGCAGTGCTAGAGATAAGATCAATTCACCCCTCCACTTT. Protein sequence: CSARDKINSPLHF.

There are many counts of this clonotype. This chain connects TRBV9 to TRBJ2-1; D not resolved. The CDR3 runs 14 residues. Germline V gene lookup returns CDR1 SGDLS and CDR2 YYNGEE. V lost 7 bases and J 0 bases, leaving 11 bases between the germline ends. CDR3 in DNA: TGTGCCAGCTCGACTGTGAGCTCCTACAATGAGCAGTTCTTC. Its translation is CASSTVSSYNEQFF.

This clonotype was picked up many times. V and J are TRBV7-2 and TRBJ2-2; 11 positions agree with TRBD1. Germline trimming cut 3 bases from V and 7 bases from J; bases unmatched to any gene: 4. The CDR3 sequence is 15 residues long. Germline V lookup: CDR1 SGHTA, CDR2 FQGNSA. The CDR3 DNA is TGTGCCAGCAGCTTCGGACAGGGGGCCGTCGGGGAGCTGTTTTTT. It codes for CASSFGQGAVGELFF.

Many counts were recorded for this clonotype. The chain joins TRBV7-2 to TRBJ2-1; the D gene is possibly TRBD2 (5 bases). The CDR3 length is 15 residues. Trimming took 5 bases from V and 8 from J, leaving 19 bases between them. Germline loops: CDR1 SGHTA, CDR2 FQGNSA. In nucleotides, the CDR3 is TGTGCCAGCAGCCGAACCGGGCTAGCTGGGGATGAGCAGTTCTTC. This sequence encodes CASSRTGLAGDEQFF.

Ten or more counts support this clonotype. V is TRBV6-2 or TRBV6-3 and J is TRBJ1-1, with 8 bases lining up with TRBD1. The J segment lost 4 bases and the V segment lost 4 bases, leaving 5 bases of the junction unmatched. CDR3 length: 14 residues. Germline lookup yields CDR1 MNHEY and CDR2 SVGEGT. As DNA, the CDR3 is TGTGCCAGCAGTTCCACGACAGGGGTCACTGAAGCTTTCTTT. Translated, it gives CASSSTTGVTEAFF.

The table lists this clonotype with many counts. V gene TRBV15 combines with J gene TRBJ2-5, with a tentative D call TRBD1 (5 bases). The CDR3 is made up of 17 amino acids. The V end lost 3 bases, the J end lost 0 bases, and 17 bases lay between the germline ends. Germline V gene data show CDR1 as LNHNV and CDR2 as YYDKDF (reference sequence). The CDR3: CATSRKDRRRYQETQYF. For the CDR3, the DNA is TGTGCCACCAGCAGGAAAGACAGACGCCGGTACCAAGAGACCCAGTACTTC.

This clonotype was detected ten times or more. The V gene is TRBV4-2, the J gene TRBJ2-5; weak D call: TRBD1 (5 bases). The CDR3 loop spans 17 amino acids. CDR1 is LGHNA, CDR2 YNFKEQ, per germline. V lost 0 bases and J lost 4, with 18 bases in between. DNA of the CDR3: TGTGCCAGCAGCCAAGATAATCTGGGGCGAAGGGGAGAGACCCAGTACTTC. This gives the protein CASSQDNLGRRGETQYF.

At least ten counts were recorded for this clonotype. The genes are TRBV27 and TRBJ2-4; D is undetermined. Germline V gene data show CDR1 as MNHEY and CDR2 as SMNVEV (reference sequence). The CDR3 loop spans 18 amino acids. Trimming cost V 5 bases and J 2 bases, with 22 bases left between them. The CDR3 here is CASSPHVAMAWPKNIQYF. The CDR3 region has the DNA TGTGCCAGCAGTCCCCACGTGGCGATGGCGTGGCCCAAAAACATTCAGTACTTC.

This clonotype was detected many times. This chain links TRBV12-3 or TRBV12-4 with TRBJ1-5, with D maybe TRBD1 (6 bases). Trimming removed 5 bases from V and 0 bases from J, with 11 bases in between. This CDR3 region has 15 residues. CDR3 sequence: CASSDSGVSNQPQHF. The CDR3 nucleotides read TGTGCCAGCAGTGACTCAGGGGTTAGCAATCAGCCCCAGCATTTT.

This clonotype was seen many times. The chain is built from TRBV29-1 and TRBJ2-7; 9 positions agree with TRBD1. The V gene's germline CDR1 is SQVTM and CDR2 ANQGSEA. This CDR3 region has 14 residues. V dropped 6 bases and J dropped 3; count of bases not matched to a gene: 9. The CDR3 coding sequence is TGCAGCGTAGTTCCGGGACAGGGACTCTACGAGCAGTACTTC. The encoded protein is CSVVPGQGLYEQYF.

This clonotype was recorded at least ten times. The J gene is TRBJ1-2, the V gene TRBV7-3, with D unresolved. The V gene's germline CDR1 is SGHTA and CDR2 FQGTGA. The CDR3 contains 15 residues. Between the trimmed V and J ends, which lost 5 bases and 4 bases, there was a span of 17 bases. Here the CDR3 DNA reads TGTGCCAGCAGCGGAGCCGGGAACTCCGTCTATGGCTACACCTTC. Protein: CASSGAGNSVYGYTF.

The sample holds many counts of this clonotype. The chain links TRBV2 to TRBJ1-1; D is unclear. The germline V gene encodes CDR1 SNHLY and CDR2 FYNNEI. V lost 1 base to trimming and J lost 1 base, with 7 bases between them. CDR3 size: 14 residues. CDR3 coding DNA: TGTGCCAGCAGTGAAGGGGAGCCGAACACTGAAGCTTTCTTT. Amino acids: CASSEGEPNTEAFF.

This clonotype was counted ten times or more. J is TRBJ2-2 and V is TRBV7-9, with D uncertain. V was pared by 6 bases and J by 4 bases, with 6 bases between. The CDR3 has 12 residues. Germline CDR1 reads SEHNR; CDR2 reads FQNEAQ (reference sequence). As DNA, the CDR3 is TGTGCCAGCAGAAGTAGCACCGGGGAGCTGTTTTTT. It specifies CASRSSTGELFF.